Detailed here is one T cell receptor (beta chain). No antigen is known for it. The sample is drawn from a study of monozygotic twins with inflammatory bowel disease. General observations from the study: Support was lacking for any single strong IBD-associated signal or clonotype.

TCRdb re-called the 5' RACE reads; one entry per CDR3 protein, DNA not given. This sample contains about 210,000 distinct CDR3 sequences. Germline-derived CDR1 and CDR2 are SGHRS and YFSETQ. The CDR3 has 14 residues. Blood was drawn at roughly 2.6 ml per donor. The sequence was obtained from a human donor with ulcerative colitis or Crohn's disease, or a healthy co-twin of an affected twin (not recorded which). Sequencing was carried out using blood. The rearrangement links TRBV5-1 to TRBJ2-5; TCRdb returns TRBD1, unconfirmable since there is no DNA. The CDR3 here is CASSPGQGPGTQYF.